The sequence of this T cell receptor beta chain was determined in a study of cytomegalovirus exposure and HLA in healthy donors. In the study overall: Within the Caucasian-associated ancestry cluster were 81% of the roughly 400 genotyped donors.

The length of the CDR3 is 14 residues. The germline V and J ends were trimmed by 6 bases and 0 bases, with 11 bases remaining between them. Germline CDR1 and CDR2: SNHLY and FYNNEI. The PCR employed 60 Vbeta primers together with 13 Jbeta primers. Method: immunoSEQ multiplex PCR; TCRdb's copy keeps in-frame clones and lacks some. The sample consists of under 130,000 clones, 80% of them appearing once. The TCR originated in a man aged 25-45 years in good health and CMV-seropositive. The V and J genes are TRBV2 and TRBJ1-1; unclear D gene. The sequenced sample consisted of PBMCs. In DNA, the CDR3 is TGTGCCAGCAGCGAGAGTCCACTGAACACTGAAGCTTTCTTT. This sequence encodes CASSESPLNTEAFF.